Listed below are T cell receptor beta chains from one sample, sequenced in a study of blood T cells in healthy people across ages. TCRdb reprocessed the 5' RACE reads with MiXCR, giving one entry per CDR3 protein. This sample has 1.8 million or so distinct CDR3 sequences, with about two fifths found just once. Sample: blood. The receptors shown here come from a human donor in good health. CDR3s include the opening cysteine and the closing phenylalanine or tryptophan.

J gene: TRBJ1-1; V gene: TRBV29-1; CDR3 length: 15; CDR3 protein: CSVDRGVTSDTEAFF
J gene: TRBJ2-1; V gene: TRBV15; CDR3 length: 16; CDR3 protein: CATSMPGLDSLNEQFF
J gene: TRBJ2-1; V gene: TRBV20-1; CDR3 length: 15; CDR3 protein: CSARQRGGLYNERFF
J gene: TRBJ2-5; V gene: TRBV6-5; CDR3 length: 15; CDR3 protein: CASSRNGGTAETQYF
J gene: TRBJ1-2; V gene: TRBV7-3; CDR3 length: 15; CDR3 protein: CASRSGQGDNYGYTF
J gene: TRBJ1-3; V gene: TRBV28; CDR3 length: 15; CDR3 protein: CASTPAGYPGNTIYF
J gene: .; V gene: TRBV11-1; CDR3 length: 22; CDR3 protein: CASSPQSIRDRGLSALGETQYF
J gene: TRBJ2-6; V gene: TRBV6-6; CDR3 length: 13; CDR3 protein: CAGKGYGANVLTF
J gene: TRBJ2-1; V gene: TRBV7-7; CDR3 length: 15; CDR3 protein: CASSPQLVPGGEQFF
J gene: TRBJ1-1; V gene: TRBV6-6; CDR3 length: 12; CDR3 protein: CASSYTDTEAFF
J gene: TRBJ2-3; V gene: TRBV7-2; CDR3 length: 15; CDR3 protein: CASNPSAGSTDTQYF
J gene: TRBJ2-7; V gene: TRBV20-1; CDR3 length: 13; CDR3 protein: CSTDAGASYEQYF
J gene: TRBJ2-5; V gene: TRBV20-1; CDR3 length: 15; CDR3 protein: CSANLAGHFEETQYF
J gene: TRBJ2-1; V gene: TRBV12-3/TRBV12-4; CDR3 length: 18; CDR3 protein: CASSLVGTGGTSYNEQFF
J gene: TRBJ2-1; V gene: TRBV30; CDR3 length: 14; CDR3 protein: CAWSVRGYYNEQFF
J gene: TRBJ1-2; V gene: TRBV10-3; CDR3 length: 16; CDR3 protein: CAVSAFAKSENYGYTF